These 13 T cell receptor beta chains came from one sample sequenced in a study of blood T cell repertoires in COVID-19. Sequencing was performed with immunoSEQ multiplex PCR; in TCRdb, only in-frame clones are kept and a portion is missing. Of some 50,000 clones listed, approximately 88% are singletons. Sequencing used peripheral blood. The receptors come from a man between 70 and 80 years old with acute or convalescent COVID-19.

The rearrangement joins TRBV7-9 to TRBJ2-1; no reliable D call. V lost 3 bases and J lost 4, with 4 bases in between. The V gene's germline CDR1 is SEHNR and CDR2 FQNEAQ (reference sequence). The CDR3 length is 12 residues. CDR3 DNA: TGTGCCAGCAGCTTTACTTACAATGAGCAGTTCTTC. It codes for CASSFTYNEQFF.

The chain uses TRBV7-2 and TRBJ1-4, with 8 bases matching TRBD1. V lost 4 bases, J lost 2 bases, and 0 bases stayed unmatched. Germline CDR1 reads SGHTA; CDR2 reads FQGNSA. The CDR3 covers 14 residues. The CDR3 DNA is TGTGCCAGCAGCTCAGGGGGCACTAATGAAAAACTGTTTTTT. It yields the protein CASSSGGTNEKLFF.

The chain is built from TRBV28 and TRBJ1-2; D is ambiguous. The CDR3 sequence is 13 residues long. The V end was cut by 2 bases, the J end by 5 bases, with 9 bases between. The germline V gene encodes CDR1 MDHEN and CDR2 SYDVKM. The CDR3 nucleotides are TGTGCCAGCAGTTTAGATCGCAGATATGGCTACACCTTC. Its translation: CASSLDRRYGYTF.

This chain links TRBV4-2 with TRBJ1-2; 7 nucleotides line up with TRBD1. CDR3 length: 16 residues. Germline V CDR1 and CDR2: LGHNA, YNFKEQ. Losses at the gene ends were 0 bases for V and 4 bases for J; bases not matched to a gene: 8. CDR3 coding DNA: TGTGCCAGCAGCCAAGAATTACTCCAGGGGGGCTATGGCTACACCTTC. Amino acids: CASSQELLQGGYGYTF.

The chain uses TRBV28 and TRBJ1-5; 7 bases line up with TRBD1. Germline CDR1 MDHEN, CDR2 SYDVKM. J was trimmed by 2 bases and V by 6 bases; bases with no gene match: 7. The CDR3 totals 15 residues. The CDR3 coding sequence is TGTGCCAGCAGAAAAGACACAGGGGGCAATCAGCCCCAGCATTTT. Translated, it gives CASRKDTGGNQPQHF.

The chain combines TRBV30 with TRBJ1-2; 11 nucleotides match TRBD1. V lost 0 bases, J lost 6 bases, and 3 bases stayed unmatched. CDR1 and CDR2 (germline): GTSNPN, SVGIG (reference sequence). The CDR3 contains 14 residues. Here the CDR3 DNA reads TGTGCCTGGAGTGTGGGACAGGGGGGCGATGGCTACACCTTC. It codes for CAWSVGQGGDGYTF.

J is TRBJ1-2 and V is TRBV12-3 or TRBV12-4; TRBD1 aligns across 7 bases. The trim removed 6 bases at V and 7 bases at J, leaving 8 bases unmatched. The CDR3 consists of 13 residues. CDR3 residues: CASSPRQGRGYTF. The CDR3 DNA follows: TGTGCCAGCAGCCCAAGACAGGGTCGTGGCTACACCTTC.

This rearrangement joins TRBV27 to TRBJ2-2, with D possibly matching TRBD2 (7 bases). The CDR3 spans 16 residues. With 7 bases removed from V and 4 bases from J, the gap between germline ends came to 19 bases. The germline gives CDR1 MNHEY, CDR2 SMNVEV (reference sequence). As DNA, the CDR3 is TGTGCCAGCACCGGGGGGCTAGCAGGTATCACCGGGGAGCTGTTTTTT. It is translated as CASTGGLAGITGELFF.

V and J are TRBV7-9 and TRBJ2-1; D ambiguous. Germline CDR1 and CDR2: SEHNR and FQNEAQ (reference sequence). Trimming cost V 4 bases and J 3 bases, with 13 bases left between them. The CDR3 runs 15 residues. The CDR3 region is CASSSPVAVYNEQFF. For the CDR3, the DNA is TGTGCCAGCAGCTCCCCCGTAGCTGTCTACAATGAGCAGTTCTTC.

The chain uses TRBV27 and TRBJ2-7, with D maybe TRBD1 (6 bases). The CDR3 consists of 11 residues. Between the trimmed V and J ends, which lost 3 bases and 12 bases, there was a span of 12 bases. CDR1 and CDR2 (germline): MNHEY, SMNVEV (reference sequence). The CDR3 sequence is CASSFGQGWYF. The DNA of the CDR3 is TGTGCCAGCAGTTTCGGTCAGGGGTGGTACTTC.

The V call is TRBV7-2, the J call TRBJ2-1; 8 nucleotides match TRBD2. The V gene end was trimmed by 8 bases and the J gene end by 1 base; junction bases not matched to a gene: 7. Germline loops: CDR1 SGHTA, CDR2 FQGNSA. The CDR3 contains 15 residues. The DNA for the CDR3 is TGTGCCAGCTTCCCCGGGGGGGGTTCCTACAATGAGCAGTTCTTC. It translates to CASFPGGGSYNEQFF.

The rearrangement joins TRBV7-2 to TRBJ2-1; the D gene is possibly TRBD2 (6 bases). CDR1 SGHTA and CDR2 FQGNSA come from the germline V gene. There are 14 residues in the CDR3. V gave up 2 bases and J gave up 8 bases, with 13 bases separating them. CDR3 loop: CASSLSPGVDEQFF. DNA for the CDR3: TGTGCCAGCAGCTTATCCCCGGGAGTTGATGAGCAGTTCTTC.

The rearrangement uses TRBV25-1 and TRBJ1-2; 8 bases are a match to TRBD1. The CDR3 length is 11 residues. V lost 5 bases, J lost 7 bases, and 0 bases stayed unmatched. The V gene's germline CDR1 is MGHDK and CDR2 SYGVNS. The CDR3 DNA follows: TGTGCCAGCAGTACAGGGGGTGGCTACACCTTC. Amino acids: CASSTGGGYTF.